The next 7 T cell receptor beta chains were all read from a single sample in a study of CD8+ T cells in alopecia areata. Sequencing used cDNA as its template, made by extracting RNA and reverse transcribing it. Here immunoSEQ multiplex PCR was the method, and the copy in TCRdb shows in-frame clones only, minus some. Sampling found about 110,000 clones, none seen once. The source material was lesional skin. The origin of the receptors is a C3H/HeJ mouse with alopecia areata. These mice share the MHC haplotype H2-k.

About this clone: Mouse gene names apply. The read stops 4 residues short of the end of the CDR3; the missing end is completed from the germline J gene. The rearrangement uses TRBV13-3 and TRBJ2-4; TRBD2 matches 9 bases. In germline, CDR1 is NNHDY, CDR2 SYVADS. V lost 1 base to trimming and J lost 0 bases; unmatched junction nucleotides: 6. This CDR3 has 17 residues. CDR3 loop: CASSDYLGGKSQNTLYF. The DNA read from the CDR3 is TGTGCCAGCAGTGATTACCTGGGGGGGAAGAGTCAAAAC.

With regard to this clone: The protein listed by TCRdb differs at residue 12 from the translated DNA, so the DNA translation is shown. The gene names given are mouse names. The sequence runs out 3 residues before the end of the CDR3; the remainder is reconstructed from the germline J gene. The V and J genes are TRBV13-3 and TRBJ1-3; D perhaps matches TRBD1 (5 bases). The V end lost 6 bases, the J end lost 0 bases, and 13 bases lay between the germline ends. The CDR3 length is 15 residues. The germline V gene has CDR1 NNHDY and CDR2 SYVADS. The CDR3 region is CASTPDKISGNTLYF. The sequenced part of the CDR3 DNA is TGTGCCAGCACCCCGGACAAAATTTCTGGAAATACG.

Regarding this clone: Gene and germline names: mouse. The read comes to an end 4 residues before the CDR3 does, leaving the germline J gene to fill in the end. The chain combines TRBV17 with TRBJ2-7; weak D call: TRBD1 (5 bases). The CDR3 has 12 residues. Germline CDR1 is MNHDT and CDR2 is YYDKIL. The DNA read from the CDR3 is TGTGCTAGCAGCCCTCAGGGATAT. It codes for CASSPQGY. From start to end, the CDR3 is CASSPQGYEQYF.

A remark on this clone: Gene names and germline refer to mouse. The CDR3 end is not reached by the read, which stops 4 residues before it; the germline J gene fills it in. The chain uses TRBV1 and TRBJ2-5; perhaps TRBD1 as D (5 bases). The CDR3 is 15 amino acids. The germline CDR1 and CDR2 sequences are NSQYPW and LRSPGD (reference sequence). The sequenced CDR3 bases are TGCACCTGCAGTGCAGATCAGGGTAGAGGAGAC. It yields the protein CTCSADQGRGD. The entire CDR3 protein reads CTCSADQGRGDTQYF.

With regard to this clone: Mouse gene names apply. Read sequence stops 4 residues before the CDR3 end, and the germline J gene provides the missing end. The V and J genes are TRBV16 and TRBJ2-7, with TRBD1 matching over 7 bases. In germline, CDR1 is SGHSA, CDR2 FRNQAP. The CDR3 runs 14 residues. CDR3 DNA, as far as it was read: TGTGCAAGCAGCCCCCCAACAGGGGATGAT. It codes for CASSPPTGDD. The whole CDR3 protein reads CASSPPTGDDEQYF.

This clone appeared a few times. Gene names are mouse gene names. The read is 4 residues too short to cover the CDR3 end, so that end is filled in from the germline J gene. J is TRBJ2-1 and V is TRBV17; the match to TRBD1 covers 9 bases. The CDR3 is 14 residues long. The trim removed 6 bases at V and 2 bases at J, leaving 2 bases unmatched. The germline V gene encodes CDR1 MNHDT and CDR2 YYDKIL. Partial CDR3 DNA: TGTGCTAGCAGAAGGACAGGGGACTATGCT. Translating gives CASRRTGDYA. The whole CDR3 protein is CASRRTGDYAEQFF.

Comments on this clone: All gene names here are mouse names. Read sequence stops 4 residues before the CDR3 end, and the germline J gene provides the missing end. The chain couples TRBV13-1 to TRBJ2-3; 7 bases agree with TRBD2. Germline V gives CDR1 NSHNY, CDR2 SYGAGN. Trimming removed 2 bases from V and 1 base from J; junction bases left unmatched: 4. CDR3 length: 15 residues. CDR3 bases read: TGTGCCAGCAGTGAACTGGGGAGGGGTGCAGAA. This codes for CASSELGRGAE. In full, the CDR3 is CASSELGRGAETLYF.